The T cell receptor beta chain described here comes from a study of T-cell memory formation after mild COVID-19. This CDR3 has 14 amino acids. Deletions cut 0 bases from V and 6 bases from J, with 9 bases between. CDR1 and CDR2 (germline): MGHRA, YSYEKL. This clonotype turned up a few times. One entry per CDR3 protein results from TCRdb running MiXCR on the 5' RACE reads. The table has roughly 580,000 distinct CDR3 sequences, more than 15% seen once. The chain is built from TRBV4-1 and TRBJ2-1, with D hard to call. The receptor was isolated from an adult woman who had mild COVID-19 (a few samples of this study predate the infection). Cell type and time point are not known. The sample consisted of PBMCs or a T cell subset sorted from them (not recorded which). In nucleotides, the CDR3 is TGCGCCAGCAGCCAAGATATTTTTACCAATGAGCAGTTCTTC. Its protein product is CASSQDIFTNEQFF.